The 22 T cell receptor beta chains in this list originate from one sample, sequenced in a study of T-cell reconstitution after alpha-beta-depleted transplantation in children. The TCRbeta library incorporated unique molecular identifiers. TCRdb fed the PCR reads into MiXCR, producing one record per CDR3 protein. The repertoire holds some 500,000 distinct CDR3 sequences, with about 31% as singletons. The sequencing used PBMCs from the stem cell graft donor, collected from the stem cell graft. These receptors all come from a human donor who donated a stem cell graft to a child with aplastic anemia.

This clonotype was counted between two and nine times. The rearrangement joins TRBV6-2 or TRBV6-3 to TRBJ2-1; the D gene is possibly TRBD2 (5 bases). Germline assignment: CDR1 MNHEY and CDR2 SVGEGT. Between the trimmed V and J ends, which lost 8 bases and 7 bases, there was a span of 6 bases. The CDR3 consists of 10 residues. CDR3 in amino acids: CASGENEQFF. The CDR3 bases are TGTGCCAGCGGGGAGAATGAGCAGTTCTTC.

This chain connects TRBV30 to TRBJ2-1, with D possibly TRBD2 on 6 matching bases. This CDR3 is built from 12 residues. V was shortened by 4 bases and J by 6 bases, with 10 bases between the two germline ends. CDR1 GTSNPN and CDR2 SVGIG come from the germline V gene (reference sequence). The CDR3 bases are TGTGCCTGGAAGGGTAGCGGCAATGAGCAGTTCTTC. Protein sequence: CAWKGSGNEQFF.

The J gene is TRBJ1-5, the V gene TRBV5-5; the D gene is possibly TRBD1 (5 bases). Germline V gives CDR1 SGHKS, CDR2 YYEKEE (reference sequence). The CDR3 totals 15 residues. Trimming took 1 base from V and 1 from J, leaving 9 bases between them. The CDR3 loop is CASSLRDVSNQPQHF. As DNA, the CDR3 is TGTGCCAGCAGCTTGAGGGACGTCAGCAATCAGCCCCAGCATTTT.

This clonotype was detected only a few times. J is TRBJ1-1 and V is TRBV28; 7 bases are shared with TRBD1. Germline V lookup: CDR1 MDHEN, CDR2 SYDVKM. This CDR3 comprises 15 residues. The V segment lost 2 bases and the J segment 0 bases; nucleotides outside the gene matches: 3. The CDR3 is CASSLTGTVNTEAFF. Here the CDR3 DNA reads TGTGCCAGCAGTTTAACCGGGACAGTGAACACTGAAGCTTTCTTT.

The CDR3 bases are TGTGCCTGGAGTGTACTCGGCTGGCAGTCAAATGGAGCTTTCTTT. This encodes CAWSVLGWQSNGAFF. The chain recombines TRBV30 with TRBJ1-1; D gene uncertain. Germline V gene data show CDR1 as GTSNPN and CDR2 as SVGIG (reference sequence). The CDR3 runs to 15 residues. Trimming took off 0 bases at V and 10 bases at J, with 21 bases between the two ends. The full variable domain, completed using reference TRBV30 and TRBJ1-1, is SQTIHQWPATLVQPVGSPLSLECTVEGTSNPNLYWYRQAAGRGLQLLFYSVGIGQISSEVPQNLSASRPQDRQFILSSKKLLLSDSGFYLCAWSVLGWQSNGAFFGQGTRLTVV.

The chain has TRBV29-1 and TRBJ2-3; 7 nucleotides match TRBD2. There are 14 residues in the CDR3. The V gene's germline CDR1 is SQVTM and CDR2 ANQGSEA. Unmatched junction bases numbered 3, after V lost 3 bases and J lost 0 bases. DNA of the CDR3: TGCAGCGTTGATCCTAGCGGTAGCACAGATACGCAGTATTTT. Translation: CSVDPSGSTDTQYF.

The chain is built from TRBV15 and TRBJ2-4; possibly TRBD1 or TRBD2 for D (5 bases each). Per germline, CDR1 LNHNV and CDR2 YYDKDF (reference sequence). With 0 bases removed from V and 6 bases from J, the gap between germline ends came to 15 bases. CDR3 length: 16 amino acids. CDR3 sequence reads: CATSREGTGSLNIQYF. DNA for the CDR3: TGTGCCACCAGCAGAGAGGGGACGGGGAGTTTAAACATTCAGTACTTC.

This sequence joins TRBV6-2 or TRBV6-3 and TRBJ2-3, with TRBD2 matching 14 bases. From germline, CDR1 is MNHEY and CDR2 SVGEGT. CDR3 size: 18 residues. V lost 8 bases, J lost 10 bases, and 20 bases stayed unmatched. The CDR3 DNA reads as TGTGCCAGCCTAAGTGAATCCGGGACTAGCGGGAGACGGGTCGCGCAGTATTTT. This sequence encodes CASLSESGTSGRRVAQYF.

The rearrangement joins TRBV20-1 to TRBJ2-2; 7 bases fit TRBD2. This CDR3 contains 15 residues. J was trimmed by 6 bases and V by 0 bases; bases with no gene match: 7. CDR1 and CDR2 (germline): DFQATT, SNEGSKA (reference sequence). The CDR3, as DNA: TGCAGTGCTAGAGATCATAGCGGGTACCCCGGGGAGCTGTTTTTT. It yields the protein CSARDHSGYPGELFF.

This chain joins TRBV6-4 and TRBJ2-7; D is perhaps TRBD1 or TRBD2 (6 bases each). CDR3 size: 13 residues. V lost 5 bases and J 6 bases, leaving 14 bases between the germline ends. Germline V gene sequence: CDR1 MRHNA, CDR2 SNTAGT. CDR3 in amino acids: CASSPTRGAEQYV. The CDR3 DNA is TGTGCCAGCAGTCCCACGAGGGGGGCCGAGCAGTACGTC.

V and J are TRBV20-1 and TRBJ2-4; tentatively, D is TRBD1 or TRBD2 (5 bases each). This CDR3 contains 13 residues. Per the germline V gene, CDR1 is DFQATT and CDR2 is SNEGSKA (reference sequence). V dropped 5 bases and J dropped 0 bases, with 8 bases sitting between them. The CDR3 here is CSAGGSAKNIQYF. The DNA for the CDR3 is TGCAGTGCTGGGGGATCAGCCAAAAACATTCAGTACTTC.

The CDR3 DNA sequence: TGTGCCAGCAGCTTCCACCTGAGACAGGGGGCCACTGAAGCTTTCTTT. Its translation: CASSFHLRQGATEAFF. This rearrangement joins TRBV11-1 to TRBJ1-1; 10 nucleotides agree with TRBD1. The ends lost 3 bases at V and 4 bases at J; junction bases unmatched: 8. This CDR3 spans 16 amino acids. Germline V CDR1 and CDR2: SGHAT, FQDESV (reference sequence).

This clonotype was seen just once. The V gene is TRBV11-3, the J gene TRBJ2-1, with a weak D call TRBD1 (6 bases). Germline loops: CDR1 SGHNT, CDR2 YENEEA. The CDR3 loop spans 14 amino acids. V was trimmed by 7 bases and J by 7 bases, leaving 17 bases between them. DNA for the CDR3: TGTGCCAGCACCTGGAGTGGGGGCCTGAATGAGCAGTTCTTC. Protein product: CASTWSGGLNEQFF.

This clonotype was recorded a few times. The V and J genes are TRBV29-1 and TRBJ1-1, with D maybe TRBD1 (5 bases). This CDR3 comprises 12 residues. The germline V gene has CDR1 SQVTM and CDR2 ANQGSEA. V was trimmed by 7 bases and J by 1 base, leaving 10 bases between them. The CDR3 protein is CSGREGNTEAFF. CDR3 sequence (DNA): TGCAGCGGCAGGGAGGGGAACACTGAAGCTTTCTTT. Full variable domain (missing parts from reference TRBV29-1 and TRBJ1-1): SAVISQKPSRDICQRGTSLTIQCQVDSQVTMMFWYRQQPGQSLTLIATANQGSEATYESGFVIDKFPISRPNLTFSTLTVSNMSPEDSSIYLCSGREGNTEAFFGQGTRLTVV.

This clonotype showed up just a few times. The chain has TRBV20-1 and TRBJ2-3; 10 bases match TRBD2. V dropped 3 bases and J dropped 1; count of bases not matched to a gene: 7. This CDR3 has 16 amino acids. Germline V CDR1 and CDR2: DFQATT, SNEGSKA (reference sequence). The CDR3, as DNA: TGCAGTGCTAGGAGGCTAGCGGGAGTAGGCACAGATACGCAGTATTTT. It yields the protein CSARRLAGVGTDTQYF.

The gene calls are TRBV12-3 or TRBV12-4 and TRBJ2-1; a possible D gene is TRBD2 (7 bases). The germline V and J ends were trimmed by 1 base and 6 bases, with 13 bases remaining between them. CDR3 length: 15 amino acids. CDR3 DNA: TGTGCCAGCAGTTTAGGGGGGGGGACATTCAATGAGCAGTTCTTC. Translated: CASSLGGGTFNEQFF.

The chain has TRBV27 and TRBJ1-1; D is perhaps TRBD1 (5 bases). Germline CDR1 is MNHEY and CDR2 is SMNVEV (reference sequence). The CDR3 covers 13 residues. The V end lost 0 bases, the J end lost 7 bases, and 9 bases lay between the germline ends. The chain's CDR3 is CASSLSGALEAFF. The CDR3 nucleotides are TGTGCCAGCAGTTTATCAGGGGCGCTTGAAGCTTTCTTT.

The chain joins TRBV29-1 to TRBJ2-1; D uncertain. V shed 7 bases and J shed 7 bases, with 17 bases lying between them. Per germline, CDR1 SQVTM and CDR2 ANQGSEA. The CDR3 extends over 13 amino acids. CDR3 in DNA: TGCAGCGGCTCATTTGGACGGAGAAATGAGCAGTTCTTC. Protein sequence: CSGSFGRRNEQFF.

The chain recombines TRBV29-1 with TRBJ1-2, with 10 nucleotides matching TRBD1. This CDR3 spans 14 amino acids. V was clipped by 5 bases and J by 1 base; unmatched bases: 4. The germline CDR1 and CDR2 sequences are SQVTM and ANQGSEA. CDR3 nucleotide sequence: TGCAGCGTTTCACGGACAGGGGGTAACTATGGCTACACCTTC. Its protein is CSVSRTGGNYGYTF.

This clonotype was counted only a few times. This chain uses TRBV18 with TRBJ2-5; D gene uncertain. Trimming took off 0 bases at V and 2 bases at J, with 10 bases between the two ends. The CDR3 has 15 residues. Germline CDR1 reads KGHSH; CDR2 reads LQKENI. The CDR3 DNA reads as TGTGCCAGCTCACCACCGGGAAGGCCACAAGAGACCCAGTACTTC. Its translation: CASSPPGRPQETQYF.

The chain employs TRBV29-1 and TRBJ1-3, with 8 bases lining up with TRBD1. CDR3 length equals 16 residues. Germline-derived CDR1 and CDR2 are SQVTM and ANQGSEA. V trimming: 6 bases; J trimming: 2 bases; junction bases outside the gene matches: 12. CDR3 loop: CSVERPGQAAGNTIYF. DNA for the CDR3: TGCAGCGTCGAACGGCCGGGACAGGCAGCTGGAAACACCATATATTTT.

This clonotype was picked up a small number of times. The chain joins TRBV7-7 to TRBJ2-1; D is unresolved. The CDR3 runs to 13 residues. CDR1 SSHAT and CDR2 FNYEAQ come from the germline V gene (reference sequence). Trimming stripped 2 bases from V and 7 bases from J, with 9 bases between. The chain's CDR3 is CASSLRGWNEQFF. In nucleotides, the CDR3 is TGTGCCAGCAGCTTACGTGGTTGGAATGAGCAGTTCTTC.